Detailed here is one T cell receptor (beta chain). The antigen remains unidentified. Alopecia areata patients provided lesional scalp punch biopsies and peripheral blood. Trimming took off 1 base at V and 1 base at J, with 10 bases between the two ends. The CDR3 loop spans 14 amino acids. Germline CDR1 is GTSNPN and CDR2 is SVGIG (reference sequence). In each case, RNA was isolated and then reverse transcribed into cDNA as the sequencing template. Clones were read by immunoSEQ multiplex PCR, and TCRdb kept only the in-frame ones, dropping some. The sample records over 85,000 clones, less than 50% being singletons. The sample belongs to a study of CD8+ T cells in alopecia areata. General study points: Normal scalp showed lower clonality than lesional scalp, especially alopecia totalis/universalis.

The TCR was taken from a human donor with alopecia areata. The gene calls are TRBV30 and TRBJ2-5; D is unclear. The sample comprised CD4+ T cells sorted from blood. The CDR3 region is CAWSGSRTQETQYF. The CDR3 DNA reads TGTGCCTGGAGTGGATCCCGAACCCAAGAGACCCAGTACTTC.